A single sample is the source of the 29 T cell receptor beta chains below, sequenced in a study of monozygotic twins with inflammatory bowel disease. TCRdb reprocessed the 5' RACE reads; each CDR3 protein has one entry and no DNA is given. Recorded for this sample: 300,000 to 350,000 distinct CDR3 sequences. Sample: blood. These receptors were collected from a human donor with ulcerative colitis or Crohn's disease, or a healthy co-twin of an affected twin (not recorded which).

This chain joins TRBV20-1 and TRBJ1-5. Germline CDR1 and CDR2: DFQATT and SNEGSKA (reference sequence). The CDR3 runs 13 residues. CDR3 residues: CSANADPNQPQHF.

J is TRBJ2-3 and V is TRBV11-2; TCRdb names TRBD2, which stays unverified in the absence of DNA. The CDR3 sequence is 18 residues long. Germline CDR1 is SGHAT and CDR2 is FQNNGV. The CDR3 sequence is CASSYAWLGEGSTDTQYF.

The chain combines TRBV14 with TRBJ2-7. The CDR3 consists of 13 residues. Germline V gene data show CDR1 as SGHDN and CDR2 as FVKESK. CDR3 sequence reads: CASSPGTSYEQYF.

This chain links TRBV12-5 with TRBJ2-5. CDR3 length equals 13 residues. Germline lookup yields CDR1 LGHNT and CDR2 FRNRAP. The CDR3 protein is CASGLYNEETQYF.

J is TRBJ2-2 and V is TRBV2; no DNA is available, so the TRBD1 call from TCRdb remains unchecked. The CDR3 is 15 amino acids. Germline CDR1 is SNHLY and CDR2 is FYNNEI. CDR3 in amino acids: CASSGTGLNTGELFF.

The V and J genes are TRBV10-3 and TRBJ2-3; TCRdb's D gene call, TRBD1, goes unchecked for lack of DNA. The CDR3 spans 16 residues. Germline V lookup: CDR1 ENHRY, CDR2 SYGVKD. CDR3 amino acids: CAISDAGTGLTDTQYF.

This rearrangement joins TRBV16 to TRBJ1-2; the TRBD1 assignment by TCRdb is unverifiable without DNA. Germline-derived CDR1 and CDR2 are KGHSY and FQNENV. The CDR3 spans 13 residues. CDR3: CASSQGTGYGYTF. Looking up the rest from reference TRBV16 and TRBJ1-2 gives the full variable domain: GEEVAQTPKHLVRGEGQKAKLYCAPIKGHSYVFWYQQVLKNEFKFLISFQNENVFDETGMPKERFSAKCLPNSPCSLEIQATKLEDSAVYFCASSQGTGYGYTFGSGTRLTVV.

The V gene is TRBV20-1, the J gene TRBJ1-2. The CDR3 is made up of 14 amino acids. Germline-derived CDR1 and CDR2 are DFQATT and SNEGSKA (reference sequence). The CDR3 region is CSATGAGWHYGYTF.

The chain carries TRBV20-1 and TRBJ2-1; with no DNA, the TCRdb D assignment of TRBD1 cannot be verified. The CDR3 totals 18 residues. Germline CDR1 DFQATT, CDR2 SNEGSKA (reference sequence). CDR3 sequence: CSAREPSGGAGLGNEQFF.

The V and J genes are TRBV7-2 and TRBJ1-2. In germline, CDR1 is SGHTA, CDR2 FQGNSA. CDR3 length equals 13 residues. The CDR3 here is CASSYVRGQGYTF.

The chain uses TRBV5-4 and TRBJ2-7. The CDR3 is 14 amino acids. Germline CDR1 is SGHNT and CDR2 is YYREEE (reference sequence). The CDR3 is CASSLVVDSGEQYF.

The chain employs TRBV20-1 and TRBJ2-5. Germline-derived CDR1 and CDR2 are DFQATT and SNEGSKA (reference sequence). The CDR3 consists of 12 residues. The CDR3 loop is CSAGSRQETQYF.

This chain links TRBV5-1 with TRBJ2-7. The CDR3 spans 12 residues. CDR1 SGHRS and CDR2 YFSETQ come from the germline V gene. The CDR3 is CASSYSANEQYF.

J is TRBJ2-7 and V is TRBV11-2; TCRdb indicates TRBD1, and absent DNA this call remains unverified. The CDR3 is made up of 14 amino acids. The germline CDR1 and CDR2 sequences are SGHAT and FQNNGV. This CDR3 reads CASRDIRGVYEQYF.

The V call is TRBV7-3, the J call TRBJ2-5; TCRdb indicates TRBD2, and absent DNA this call remains unverified. The CDR3 length is 13 residues. Germline V CDR1 and CDR2: SGHTA, FQGTGA. This CDR3 is CASGELAEETQYF.

The chain combines TRBV5-1 with TRBJ1-1. The length of the CDR3 is 14 residues. Germline V gives CDR1 SGHRS, CDR2 YFSETQ. CDR3 residues: CASSLEILNTEAFF.

The V call is TRBV20-1, the J call TRBJ2-7; without DNA, the TCRdb call of TRBD1 cannot be checked. Per germline, CDR1 DFQATT and CDR2 SNEGSKA (reference sequence). The CDR3 has 14 residues. The CDR3 spells CSARGRGSSYEQYF.

The chain recombines TRBV2 with TRBJ2-1; TCRdb selects TRBD2, and the lack of DNA leaves this call unchecked. The CDR3 has 17 residues. The germline V gene encodes CDR1 SNHLY and CDR2 FYNNEI. The CDR3 region is CASRDRLAGGSYNEQFF.

The chain is built from TRBV12-3 or TRBV12-4 and TRBJ2-7; TCRdb indicates TRBD1, and absent DNA this call remains unverified. The CDR3 is made up of 13 amino acids. Here the CDR3 reads CASSRVISYEQYF.

V gene TRBV30 combines with J gene TRBJ2-1; lacking DNA, the TRBD2 call made by TCRdb goes unchecked. Germline CDR1 GTSNPN, CDR2 SVGIG (reference sequence). The CDR3 covers 17 residues. The CDR3 protein is CAWSSSPFGGSYNEQFF.

J is TRBJ2-3 and V is TRBV5-6; TCRdb calls TRBD2, which cannot be checked without DNA. CDR1 and CDR2 from the germline V gene are SGHDT and YYEEEE. This CDR3 spans 16 amino acids. This CDR3 is CASSLLAGGRTDTQYF.

The chain recombines TRBV10-3 with TRBJ2-7. The length of the CDR3 is 14 residues. CDR1 is ENHRY and CDR2 is SYGVKD in the germline V gene. CDR3 protein: CAISDSVSSYEQYF.

The chain uses TRBV24-1 and TRBJ2-1; TCRdb proposes TRBD1, but this gene call is untestable without DNA. This CDR3 has 16 amino acids. Germline V gene data show CDR1 as KGHDR and CDR2 as SFDVKD. CDR3 region: CATIPFKRRPSNEQFF.

The chain is built from TRBV12-3 or TRBV12-4 and TRBJ1-1. CDR3 length: 13 amino acids. The CDR3 reads CASNTRGNTEAFF.

The rearrangement links TRBV30 to TRBJ1-2; TCRdb gives TRBD1 as the D gene, but with no DNA this cannot be confirmed. Looked up from germline, CDR1 is GTSNPN and CDR2 is SVGIG (reference sequence). CDR3 length: 11 residues. The CDR3 is CAWDSVRGYTF.

The V and J genes are TRBV28 and TRBJ2-4; TCRdb's D call, TRBD1, is unchecked because there is no DNA. The germline V gene has CDR1 MDHEN and CDR2 SYDVKM. CDR3 length: 18 residues. The CDR3 spells CASSLPPGQGLAKNIQYF.

This chain joins TRBV28 and TRBJ2-1; TCRdb returns TRBD2, unconfirmable since there is no DNA. This CDR3 spans 17 amino acids. From germline, CDR1 is MDHEN and CDR2 SYDVKM. CDR3 region: CASSSGLAGGLDNEQFF.

This chain joins TRBV7-2 and TRBJ2-7; TCRdb's D call, TRBD2, is unchecked because there is no DNA. There are 15 residues in the CDR3. Germline V gene lookup returns CDR1 SGHTA and CDR2 FQGNSA. The CDR3 here is CASSFLAGGGYEQYF. The complete variable domain, with remaining parts taken from reference TRBV7-2 and TRBJ2-7, reads GAGVSQSPSNKVTEKGKDVELRCDPISGHTALYWYRQSLGQGLEFLIYFQGNSAPDKSGLPSDRFSAERTGGSVSTLTIQRTQQEDSAVYLCASSFLAGGGYEQYFGPGTRLTVT.

The rearrangement links TRBV24-1 to TRBJ2-2; TCRdb lists TRBD1, though no DNA is available to test this call. The CDR3 is made up of 17 amino acids. Per the germline V gene, CDR1 is KGHDR and CDR2 is SFDVKD. The CDR3 sequence is CATSDPREKANTGELFF.